What follows are 14 T cell receptor beta chains derived from one specimen sequenced in a study of blood T cells in healthy people across ages. Alongside a J-beta primer mix, a sample-barcoded 5' primer served in a second PCR lasting about 7 to 11 cycles. TCRdb re-analysed the 5' RACE reads in MiXCR, keeping a single row per CDR3 protein. The repertoire includes about 1.5 million distinct CDR3 sequences, 40% to 50% of them detected once, and roughly 7.7% sits in the top ten. The sequenced sample consisted of blood. All receptors come from a woman under 30 in good health.

The chain joins TRBV6-2 or TRBV6-3 to TRBJ2-3; 10 bases map to TRBD1. The J segment lost 2 bases and the V segment lost 7 bases, leaving 12 bases of the junction unmatched. CDR1 and CDR2 (germline): MNHEY, SVGEGT. This CDR3 contains 17 residues. The CDR3 coding sequence is TGTGCCAGCAAAAAGGCCGCGGGACAGGGGATCACAGATACGCAGTATTTT. It yields the protein CASKKAAGQGITDTQYF.

V is TRBV7-8 and J is TRBJ2-1, with D unresolved. From germline, CDR1 is SGHVS and CDR2 FQNEAQ. Trimming removed 2 bases at V and 5 bases at J, with 10 bases between. This CDR3 has 14 residues. CDR3 coding DNA: TGTGCCAGCAGCTTAAGCATAGCCCACAATGAGCAGTTCTTC. Its translation is CASSLSIAHNEQFF.

The rearrangement links TRBV10-3 to TRBJ2-1; 12 positions match TRBD2. V lost 3 bases, J lost 1 base, and 16 bases stayed unmatched. The CDR3 sequence is 21 residues long. CDR1 is ENHRY and CDR2 is SYGVKD in the germline V gene. CDR3 loop: CAISDGLVLAGGPLSYNEQFF. In DNA form, the CDR3 reads TGTGCCATCAGTGACGGGCTAGTTCTAGCGGGGGGGCCTCTGTCCTACAATGAGCAGTTCTTC.

The V call is TRBV20-1, the J call TRBJ1-5, with 8 bases identical to TRBD1. With V trimmed by 4 bases and J by 3 bases, 5 bases remained unmatched. Germline V CDR1 and CDR2: DFQATT, SNEGSKA (reference sequence). This CDR3 has 14 amino acids. The chain's CDR3 is CSATTGEDNQPQHF. CDR3 sequence (DNA): TGCAGTGCTACGACAGGGGAGGACAATCAGCCCCAGCATTTT.

The gene calls are TRBV10-3 and TRBJ1-1; D gene unclear. The CDR3 runs 12 residues. V lost 0 bases and J lost 7, with 6 bases in between. CDR1 and CDR2 (germline): ENHRY, SYGVKD. This CDR3 reads CAISESTDEAFF. The CDR3 nucleotides read TGTGCCATCAGTGAGTCAACAGATGAAGCTTTCTTT.

The chain uses TRBV7-3 and TRBJ2-2; D gene uncertain. The CDR3 is 13 amino acids. V lost 5 bases and J 7 bases, leaving 11 bases between the germline ends. CDR1 and CDR2 (germline): SGHTA, FQGTGA. The chain's CDR3 is CASSPEAGGELFF. CDR3 nucleotide sequence: TGTGCCAGCAGCCCGGAAGCTGGCGGGGAGCTGTTTTTT.

The chain is built from TRBV20-1 and TRBJ2-5; 8 nucleotides agree with TRBD2. Losses at the gene ends were 0 bases for V and 2 bases for J; bases not matched to a gene: 2. Germline V gives CDR1 DFQATT, CDR2 SNEGSKA (reference sequence). The CDR3 has 14 residues. This chain's CDR3 is CSARELAVQETQYF. CDR3 bases: TGCAGTGCTAGAGAACTAGCGGTACAAGAGACCCAGTACTTC.

This clonotype was recorded a few times. This rearrangement joins TRBV7-2 to TRBJ2-7; 9 positions agree with TRBD2. The CDR3 has 15 amino acids. The ends lost 0 bases at V and 3 bases at J; junction bases unmatched: 3. Germline lookup yields CDR1 SGHTA and CDR2 FQGNSA. CDR3 sequence reads: CASSLAGGGGYEQYF. The CDR3 DNA follows: TGTGCCAGCAGCTTAGCTGGCGGGGGGGGCTACGAGCAGTACTTC.

The chain recombines TRBV9 with TRBJ2-7, with TRBD1 matching over 9 bases. V trimming: 4 bases; J trimming: 4 bases; junction bases outside the gene matches: 9. CDR3 length: 15 residues. CDR1 SGDLS and CDR2 YYNGEE come from the germline V gene. Here the CDR3 DNA reads TGTGCCAGCAGCCCACCCTCGGGACAGGGTTACGAGCAGTACTTC. Protein sequence: CASSPPSGQGYEQYF.

This clonotype was seen only a few times. The CDR3 DNA reads as TGCGCCAGCACTCCATTCCCCCAGAGGACAGATACGCAGTATTTT. Translating gives CASTPFPQRTDTQYF. This chain links TRBV10-2 with TRBJ2-3; D gene unclear. The CDR3 has 15 amino acids. Germline V gene sequence: CDR1 WSHSY, CDR2 SAAADI. V gave up 7 bases and J gave up 3 bases, with 17 bases separating them.

This chain joins TRBV20-1 and TRBJ1-6; D unresolved. Germline values: CDR1 DFQATT, CDR2 SNEGSKA (reference sequence). V was cut by 3 bases and J by 7 bases, with 13 bases left in between. This CDR3 comprises 14 residues. The CDR3 DNA is TGCAGTGCTAGTCATTCCGGGAAGAATTCACCCCTCCACTTT. Protein product: CSASHSGKNSPLHF.

The chain joins TRBV20-1 to TRBJ1-1; D is possibly TRBD1 (6 bases). This CDR3 has 14 residues. Germline assignment: CDR1 DFQATT and CDR2 SNEGSKA (reference sequence). The ends were cut back, 6 bases at V and 0 bases at J, with 14 bases in the middle. The CDR3 sequence is CSAMTGTLNTEAFF. In DNA form, the CDR3 reads TGCAGTGCAATGACAGGCACCTTGAACACTGAAGCTTTCTTT.

The chain couples TRBV4-1 to TRBJ1-2, with D possibly matching TRBD1 (5 bases). CDR3 size: 15 residues. CDR1 is MGHRA, CDR2 YSYEKL, per germline. With 4 bases removed from V and 3 bases from J, the gap between germline ends came to 15 bases. The CDR3 nucleotides read TGCGCCAGCAGCCCTTCGGGCGGGGGAGACTATGGCTACACCTTC. It encodes CASSPSGGGDYGYTF.

This clonotype was seen a few times. V and J are TRBV6-1 and TRBJ2-2; weak D call: TRBD1 (6 bases). In germline, CDR1 is MNHNS, CDR2 SASEGT. The CDR3 covers 13 residues. V lost 3 bases to trimming and J lost 8 bases, with 10 bases between them. CDR3 in amino acids: CASSDPGTGELFF. The DNA for the CDR3 is TGTGCCAGCAGTGATCCCGGGACAGGGGAGCTGTTTTTT.